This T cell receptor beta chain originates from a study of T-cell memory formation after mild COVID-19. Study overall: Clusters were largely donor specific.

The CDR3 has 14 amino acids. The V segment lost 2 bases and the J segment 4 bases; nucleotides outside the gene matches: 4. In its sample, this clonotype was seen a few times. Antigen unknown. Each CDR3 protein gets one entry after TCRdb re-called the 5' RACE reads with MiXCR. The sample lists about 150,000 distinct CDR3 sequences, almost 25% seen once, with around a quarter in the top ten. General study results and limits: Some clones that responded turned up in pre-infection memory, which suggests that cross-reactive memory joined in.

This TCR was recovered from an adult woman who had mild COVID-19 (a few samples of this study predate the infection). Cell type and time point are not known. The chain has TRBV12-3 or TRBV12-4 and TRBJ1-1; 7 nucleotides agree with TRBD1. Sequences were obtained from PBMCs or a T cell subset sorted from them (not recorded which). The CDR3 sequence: CASSLTRDSTEAFF. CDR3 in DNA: TGTGCCAGCAGTTTAACCCGGGACAGCACTGAAGCTTTCTTT.